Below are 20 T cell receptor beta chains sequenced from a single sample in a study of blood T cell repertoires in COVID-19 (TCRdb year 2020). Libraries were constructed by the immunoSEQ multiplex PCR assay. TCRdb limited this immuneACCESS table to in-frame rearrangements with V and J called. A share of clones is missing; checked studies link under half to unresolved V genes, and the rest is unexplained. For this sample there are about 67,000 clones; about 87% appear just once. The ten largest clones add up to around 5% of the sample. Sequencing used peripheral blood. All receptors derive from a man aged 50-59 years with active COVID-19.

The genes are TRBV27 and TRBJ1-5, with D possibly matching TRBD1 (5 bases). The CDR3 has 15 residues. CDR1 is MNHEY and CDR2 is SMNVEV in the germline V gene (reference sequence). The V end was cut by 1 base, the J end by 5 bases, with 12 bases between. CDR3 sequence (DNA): TGTGCCAGCAGTTTATATTCAGGGTACGATCAGCCCCAGCATTTT. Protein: CASSLYSGYDQPQHF.

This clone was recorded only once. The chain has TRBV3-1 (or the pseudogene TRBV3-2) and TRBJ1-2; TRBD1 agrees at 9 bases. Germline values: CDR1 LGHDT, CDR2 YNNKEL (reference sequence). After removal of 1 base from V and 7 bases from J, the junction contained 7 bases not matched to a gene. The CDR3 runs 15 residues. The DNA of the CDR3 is TGTGCCAGCAGCCAAGCCGGGGGACAGGGTTTTGGCTACACCTTC. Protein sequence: CASSQAGGQGFGYTF.

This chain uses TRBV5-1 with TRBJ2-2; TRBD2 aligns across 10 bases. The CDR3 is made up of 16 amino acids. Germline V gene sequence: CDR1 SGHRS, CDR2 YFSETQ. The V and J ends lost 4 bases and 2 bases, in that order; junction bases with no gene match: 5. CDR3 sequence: CASSLLAGVNTGELFF. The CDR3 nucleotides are TGCGCCAGCAGCCTGCTAGCGGGAGTTAACACCGGGGAGCTGTTTTTT.

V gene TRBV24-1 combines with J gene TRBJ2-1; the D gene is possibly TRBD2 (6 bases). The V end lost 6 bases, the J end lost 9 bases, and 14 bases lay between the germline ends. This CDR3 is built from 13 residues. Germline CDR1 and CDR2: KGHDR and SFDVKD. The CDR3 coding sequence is TGTGCCACCAGTTACACTAGCCGCACTGAGCAGTTCTTC. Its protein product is CATSYTSRTEQFF.

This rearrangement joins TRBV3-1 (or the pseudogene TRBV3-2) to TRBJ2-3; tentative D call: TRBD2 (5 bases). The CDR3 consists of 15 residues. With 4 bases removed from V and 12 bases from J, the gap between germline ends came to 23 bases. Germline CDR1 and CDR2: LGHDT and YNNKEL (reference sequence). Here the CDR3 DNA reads TGTGCCAGCAGCCCAACCTTTCGGGGAGCGACGGGTCAGTATTTT. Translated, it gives CASSPTFRGATGQYF.

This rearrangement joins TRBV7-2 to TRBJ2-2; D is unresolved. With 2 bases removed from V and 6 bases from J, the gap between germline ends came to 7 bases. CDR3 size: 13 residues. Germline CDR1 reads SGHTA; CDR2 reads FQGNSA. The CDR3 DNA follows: TGTGCCAGCAGCTTACCAGGCCCCGGGGAGCTGTTTTTT. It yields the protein CASSLPGPGELFF.

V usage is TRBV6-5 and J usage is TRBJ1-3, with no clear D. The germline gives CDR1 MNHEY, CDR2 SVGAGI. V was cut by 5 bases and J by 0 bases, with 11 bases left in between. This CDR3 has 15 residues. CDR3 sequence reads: CASSPEGSSGNTIYF. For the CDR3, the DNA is TGTGCCAGCAGTCCCGAGGGATCCTCTGGAAACACCATATATTTT.

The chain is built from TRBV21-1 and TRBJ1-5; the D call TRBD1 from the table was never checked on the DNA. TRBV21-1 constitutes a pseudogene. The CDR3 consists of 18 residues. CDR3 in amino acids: CASSKTDRGRVGRKPQHF. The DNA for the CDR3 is TGTGCCAGCAGCAAAACTGACAGGGGGCGGGTCGGTAGAAAGCCCCAGCATTTT.

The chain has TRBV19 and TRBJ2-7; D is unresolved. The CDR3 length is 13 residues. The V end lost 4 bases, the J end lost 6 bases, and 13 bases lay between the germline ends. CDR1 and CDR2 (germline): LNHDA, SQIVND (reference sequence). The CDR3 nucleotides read TGTGCCAGTAGTAGCGTGGTTTCAACCGAGCAGTACTTC. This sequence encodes CASSSVVSTEQYF.

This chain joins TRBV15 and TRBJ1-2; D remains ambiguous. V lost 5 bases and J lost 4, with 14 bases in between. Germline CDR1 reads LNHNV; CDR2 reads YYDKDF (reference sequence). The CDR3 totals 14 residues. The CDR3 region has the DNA TGTGCCACCAGCGGGCCGGGAATAGGCTATGGCTACACCTTC. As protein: CATSGPGIGYGYTF.

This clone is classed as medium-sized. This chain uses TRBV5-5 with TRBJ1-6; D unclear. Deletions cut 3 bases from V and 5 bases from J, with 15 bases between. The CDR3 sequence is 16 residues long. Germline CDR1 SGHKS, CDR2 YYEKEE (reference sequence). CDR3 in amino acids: CASSSGPGRDNSPLHF. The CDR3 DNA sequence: TGTGCCAGCAGCTCTGGCCCCGGCCGGGATAATTCACCCCTCCACTTT.

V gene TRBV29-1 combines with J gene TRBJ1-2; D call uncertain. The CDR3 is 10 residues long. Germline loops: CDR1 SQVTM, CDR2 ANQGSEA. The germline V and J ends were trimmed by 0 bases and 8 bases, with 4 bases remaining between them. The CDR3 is CSVEDRGYTF. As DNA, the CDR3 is TGCAGCGTTGAAGATCGGGGCTACACCTTC.

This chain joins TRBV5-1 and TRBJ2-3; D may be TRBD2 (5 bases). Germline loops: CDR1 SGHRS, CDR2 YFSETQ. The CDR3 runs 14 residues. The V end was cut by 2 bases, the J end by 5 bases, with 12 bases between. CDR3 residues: CASSFGGEGDTQYF. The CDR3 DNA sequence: TGCGCCAGCAGCTTCGGCGGAGAGGGAGATACGCAGTATTTT.

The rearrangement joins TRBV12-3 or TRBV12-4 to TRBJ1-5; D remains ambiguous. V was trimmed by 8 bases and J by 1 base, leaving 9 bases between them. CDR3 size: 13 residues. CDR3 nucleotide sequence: TGTGCCAGCCGCTCCGGGAGCAATCAGCCCCAGCATTTT. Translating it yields CASRSGSNQPQHF.

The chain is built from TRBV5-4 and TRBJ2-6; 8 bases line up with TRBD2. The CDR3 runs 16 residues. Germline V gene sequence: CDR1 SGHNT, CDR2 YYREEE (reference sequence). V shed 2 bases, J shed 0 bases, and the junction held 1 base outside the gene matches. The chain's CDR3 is CASSLLAASGANVLTF. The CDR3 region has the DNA TGTGCCAGCAGCTTACTAGCGGCCTCTGGGGCCAACGTCCTGACTTTC.

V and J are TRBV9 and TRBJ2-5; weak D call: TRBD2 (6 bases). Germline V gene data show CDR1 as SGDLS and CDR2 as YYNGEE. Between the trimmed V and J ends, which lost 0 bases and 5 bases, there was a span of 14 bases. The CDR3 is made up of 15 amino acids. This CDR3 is CASSVGSGRDETQYF. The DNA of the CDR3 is TGTGCCAGCAGCGTAGGGTCGGGGCGGGATGAGACCCAGTACTTC.

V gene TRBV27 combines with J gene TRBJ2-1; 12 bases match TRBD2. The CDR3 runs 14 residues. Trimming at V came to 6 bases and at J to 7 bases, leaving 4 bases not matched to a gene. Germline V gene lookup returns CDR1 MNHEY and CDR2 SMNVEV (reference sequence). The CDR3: CASRHGTSGNEQFF. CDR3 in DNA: TGTGCCAGCAGACATGGGACTAGCGGGAATGAGCAGTTCTTC.

The CDR3 is CATSDAGQGGTDTQYF. The CDR3 DNA reads as TGTGCCACCAGTGATGCGGGACAGGGGGGCACAGATACGCAGTATTTT. V gene TRBV24-1 combines with J gene TRBJ2-3, with 11 bases that match TRBD1. The trim removed 3 bases at V and 1 base at J, leaving 2 bases unmatched. Germline CDR1 reads KGHDR; CDR2 reads SFDVKD. This CDR3 comprises 16 residues.

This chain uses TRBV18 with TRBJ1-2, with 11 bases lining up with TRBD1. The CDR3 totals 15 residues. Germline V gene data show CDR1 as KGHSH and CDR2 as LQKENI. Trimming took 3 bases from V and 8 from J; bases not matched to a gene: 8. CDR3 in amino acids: CASSPDRGLSKGYTF. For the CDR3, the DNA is TGTGCCAGCTCACCGGACAGGGGGCTTTCGAAAGGCTACACCTTC.

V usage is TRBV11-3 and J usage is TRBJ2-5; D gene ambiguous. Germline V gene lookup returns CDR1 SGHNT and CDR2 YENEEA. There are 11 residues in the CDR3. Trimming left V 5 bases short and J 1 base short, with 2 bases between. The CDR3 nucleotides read TGTGCCAGCAGCCTCCAAGAGACCCAGTACTTC. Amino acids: CASSLQETQYF. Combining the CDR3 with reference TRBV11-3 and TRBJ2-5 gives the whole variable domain EAGVVQSPRYKIIEKKQPVAFWCNPISGHNTLYWYLQNLGQGPELLIRYENEEAVDDSQLPKDRFSAERLKGVDSTLKIQPAELGDSAVYLCASSLQETQYFGPGTRLLVL.